These 30 T cell receptor beta chains were sequenced from one sample in a study of identical twins. TCRdb redid the calling of the 5' RACE reads with MiXCR, one entry per CDR3 protein. The sample lists 450,000 to 600,000 distinct CDR3 sequences; about 20% were seen once. This sample also appeared in a second study, on yellow fever vaccine responses in identical twins.

Sequencing was done on a sample of CD4+ T cells sorted from blood. All receptors come from a woman between 18 and 30 years old in good health.

This clonotype was recorded once. This chain uses TRBV28 with TRBJ2-5, with TRBD1 matching over 8 bases. From germline, CDR1 is MDHEN and CDR2 SYDVKM. V trimming: 5 bases; J trimming: 5 bases; junction bases outside the gene matches: 13. This CDR3 contains 16 residues. This chain's CDR3 is CASSPRWGRGQETQYF. DNA of the CDR3: TGTGCCAGCAGTCCGAGATGGGGCAGGGGGCAGGAGACCCAGTACTTC.

V gene TRBV20-1 combines with J gene TRBJ1-6; 8 nucleotides line up with TRBD1. Losses at the gene ends were 6 bases for V and 6 bases for J; bases not matched to a gene: 10. Germline CDR1 reads DFQATT; CDR2 reads SNEGSKA (reference sequence). This CDR3 is built from 15 residues. CDR3 DNA sequence: TGCAGTGCCAACCGGGGGACAGGTTTTAATTCACCCCTCCACTTT. Translation: CSANRGTGFNSPLHF.

This clonotype was counted only a few times. The chain combines TRBV5-6 with TRBJ1-3; D gene unclear. Germline V gene lookup returns CDR1 SGHDT and CDR2 YYEEEE. V was pared by 5 bases and J by 0 bases, with 9 bases between. This CDR3 contains 14 residues. The CDR3 sequence: CASSGRASGNTIYF. The CDR3 DNA follows: TGTGCCAGCAGTGGGAGAGCCTCTGGAAACACCATATATTTT.

The chain has TRBV20-1 and TRBJ2-1; 11 nucleotides line up with TRBD2. CDR1 and CDR2 (germline): DFQATT, SNEGSKA (reference sequence). The CDR3 extends over 14 amino acids. The V and J ends lost 5 bases and 10 bases, in that order; junction bases with no gene match: 10. The CDR3 reads CSAVKVAGGGEQFF. The CDR3 nucleotides are TGCAGTGCTGTCAAAGTAGCGGGAGGGGGGGAGCAGTTCTTC.

This CDR3 reads CATSRGGGRDSYNEQFF. As DNA, the CDR3 is TGTGCCACCAGCAGAGGTGGGGGCAGAGACTCCTACAATGAGCAGTTCTTC. This chain joins TRBV15 and TRBJ2-1; D possibly corresponds to TRBD1 (6 bases). Germline lookup yields CDR1 LNHNV and CDR2 YYDKDF (reference sequence). The length of the CDR3 is 17 residues. V lost 1 base and J 0 bases, leaving 13 bases between the germline ends.

V is TRBV20-1 and J is TRBJ2-1; perhaps D is TRBD1 or TRBD2 (6 bases each). The length of the CDR3 is 15 residues. V lost 1 base, J lost 2 bases, and 12 bases lay in between. Germline V lookup: CDR1 DFQATT, CDR2 SNEGSKA (reference sequence). The chain's CDR3 is CSARVIRGAYNEQFF. For the CDR3, the DNA is TGCAGTGCTAGAGTAATAAGGGGGGCCTACAATGAGCAGTTCTTC.

This clonotype appeared a few times. The chain combines TRBV7-9 with TRBJ1-2, with D unresolved. Germline CDR1 is SEHNR and CDR2 is FQNEAQ (reference sequence). V shed 0 bases and J shed 7 bases, with 15 bases lying between them. This CDR3 has 15 amino acids. The CDR3 loop is CASSLAGSYSVGYTF. CDR3 sequence (DNA): TGTGCCAGCAGCTTAGCGGGTAGCTATTCGGTTGGCTACACCTTC. Full variable domain (remainder filled in from reference TRBV7-9 and TRBJ1-2): DTGVSQNPRHKITKRGQNVTFRCDPISEHNRLYWYRQTLGQGPEFLTYFQNEAQLEKSRLLSDRFSAERPKGSFSTLEIQRTEQGDSAMYLCASSLAGSYSVGYTFGSGTRLTVV.

The rearrangement uses TRBV5-1 and TRBJ2-1, with 13 nucleotides matching TRBD2. Germline loops: CDR1 SGHRS, CDR2 YFSETQ. This CDR3 comprises 14 residues. Trimming at V came to 0 bases and at J to 14 bases, leaving 5 bases not matched to a gene. This CDR3 reads CASSLEGLAGSEFF. CDR3 sequence (DNA): TGCGCCAGCAGCTTGGAGGGACTAGCGGGAAGCGAGTTCTTC.

DNA of the CDR3: TGTGCCAGCAGTGGGACCGGGACCGCCGTTCGATTGGATACGCAGTATTTT. Protein product: CASSGTGTAVRLDTQYF. This chain connects TRBV25-1 to TRBJ2-3; D could derive from TRBD1 or TRBD2 (5 bases each). Germline V gene data show CDR1 as MGHDK and CDR2 as SYGVNS. With 4 bases removed from V and 6 bases from J, the gap between germline ends came to 23 bases. The CDR3 is 17 residues long.

This clonotype was counted a few times. The DNA for the CDR3 is TGTGCCAGCAGTTACTCGTCGGGCCTACGTGGCAATGAGCAGTTCTTC. Its translation: CASSYSSGLRGNEQFF. This chain uses TRBV6-5 with TRBJ2-1, with unresolved D. Trimming left V 0 bases short and J 6 bases short, with 15 bases between. The V gene's germline CDR1 is MNHEY and CDR2 SVGAGI. This CDR3 contains 16 residues.

The V call is TRBV20-1, the J call TRBJ2-3; D unclear. Germline CDR1 and CDR2: DFQATT and SNEGSKA (reference sequence). Trimming cost V 3 bases and J 1 base, with 17 bases left between them. CDR3 length: 16 residues. The CDR3: CSASHLFPEGTDTQYF. CDR3 DNA sequence: TGCAGTGCTAGCCACCTTTTCCCAGAGGGCACAGATACGCAGTATTTT.

The chain links TRBV6-1 to TRBJ2-7; 8 positions agree with TRBD1. CDR1 is MNHNS, CDR2 SASEGT, per germline. The CDR3 runs to 14 residues. Trimming at V came to 8 bases and at J to 2 bases, leaving 8 bases not matched to a gene. CDR3 in DNA: TGTGCCAGCGAGGGGGCAGGGGGCACCTACGAGCAGTACTTC. It specifies CASEGAGGTYEQYF.

The chain recombines TRBV2 with TRBJ2-1; 10 nucleotides agree with TRBD2. Trimming at V came to 10 bases and at J to 1 base, leaving 7 bases not matched to a gene. Germline CDR1 reads SNHLY; CDR2 reads FYNNEI. This CDR3 region has 15 residues. The CDR3 region has the DNA TGTGCCACCAAGATAGCGGGAGGATCCTACAATGAGCAGTTCTTC. This encodes CATKIAGGSYNEQFF.

This clonotype was seen a handful of times. The rearrangement links TRBV10-3 to TRBJ2-2; 11 bases align to TRBD2. CDR1 is ENHRY, CDR2 SYGVKD, per germline. CDR3 length: 15 amino acids. J gave up 3 bases and V 4 bases, and 1 base lay outside the gene matches. As DNA, the CDR3 is TGTGCCATCAGTGGGGGACTAGCGGACACCGGGGAGCTGTTTTTT. It is translated as CAISGGLADTGELFF.

V and J are TRBV5-6 and TRBJ2-7; D gene ambiguous. Germline V gene sequence: CDR1 SGHDT, CDR2 YYEEEE. This CDR3 region has 11 residues. V lost 2 bases and J lost 9, with 9 bases in between. Here the CDR3 DNA reads TGTGCCAGCAGCTTCCAGGAGAGGCAGTACTTC. As protein: CASSFQERQYF.

This clonotype was counted a few times. This chain joins TRBV11-1 and TRBJ2-1; 11 nucleotides agree with TRBD1. The CDR3 covers 18 residues. Unmatched junction bases numbered 9, after V lost 1 base and J lost 4 bases. Germline V gene lookup returns CDR1 SGHAT and CDR2 FQDESV (reference sequence). CDR3 in DNA: TGTGCCAGCAGCTTAGACCCCGGGACAGGGGGACAATACAATGAGCAGTTCTTC. Translated, it gives CASSLDPGTGGQYNEQFF.

This rearrangement joins TRBV12-3 or TRBV12-4 to TRBJ2-3, with D perhaps TRBD1 (6 bases). Trimming pared 1 base from V and 5 bases from J, leaving 13 bases between. This CDR3 contains 15 residues. The CDR3 DNA is TGTGCCAGCAGTTTAGAGGTTACAGGGCAAGATACGCAGTATTTT. Translating gives CASSLEVTGQDTQYF.

V gene TRBV5-6 combines with J gene TRBJ2-7; 9 bases map to TRBD1. Germline V lookup: CDR1 SGHDT, CDR2 YYEEEE. The V segment lost 4 bases and the J segment 2 bases; nucleotides outside the gene matches: 4. This CDR3 has 14 residues. The CDR3 sequence: CASSAGDRAYEQYV. CDR3 in DNA: TGTGCCAGCAGCGCCGGGGACAGGGCCTACGAGCAGTACGTC.

This clonotype was counted once. This chain links TRBV2 with TRBJ2-1; 7 nucleotides match TRBD2. This CDR3 has 15 residues. Per germline, CDR1 SNHLY and CDR2 FYNNEI. Losses at the gene ends were 6 bases for V and 6 bases for J; bases not matched to a gene: 11. CDR3 residues: CASSAGGTQGNEQFF. The CDR3 region has the DNA TGTGCCAGCAGCGCCGGGGGGACTCAAGGCAATGAGCAGTTCTTC.

The chain couples TRBV5-6 to TRBJ1-4; 9 bases line up with TRBD1. After removal of 3 bases from V and 9 bases from J, the junction contained 9 bases not matched to a gene. The CDR3 consists of 15 residues. Germline lookup yields CDR1 SGHDT and CDR2 YYEEEE. The CDR3 spells CASSSRDRVTQKLFF. CDR3 nucleotides: TGTGCCAGCAGCTCCCGGGACAGGGTAACTCAAAAACTGTTTTTT.

The rearrangement uses TRBV7-7 and TRBJ2-1; tentatively, D is TRBD1 or TRBD2 (5 bases each). V was pared by 2 bases and J by 7 bases, with 24 bases between. The CDR3 runs 18 residues. Germline V CDR1 and CDR2: SSHAT, FNYEAQ (reference sequence). CDR3: CASSLLPAGTSRPNEQFF. CDR3 DNA sequence: TGTGCCAGCAGCTTACTCCCTGCCGGGACGTCACGCCCTAATGAGCAGTTCTTC.

The chain uses TRBV27 and TRBJ2-7, with D hard to call. Germline CDR1 and CDR2: MNHEY and SMNVEV (reference sequence). Between the trimmed V and J ends, which lost 5 bases and 3 bases, there was a span of 8 bases. The CDR3 loop spans 12 amino acids. CDR3 sequence reads: CASSNGNYEQYF. In DNA, the CDR3 is TGTGCCAGCAGTAACGGAAACTACGAGCAGTACTTC.

The chain uses TRBV18 and TRBJ1-1, with D unclear. Trimming took off 2 bases at V and 0 bases at J, with 10 bases between the two ends. The CDR3 loop spans 15 amino acids. Per the germline V gene, CDR1 is KGHSH and CDR2 is LQKENI. CDR3 amino acids: CASSPVRAMNTEAFF. Written as DNA, the CDR3 is TGTGCCAGCTCACCAGTCCGGGCAATGAACACTGAAGCTTTCTTT.

The V call is TRBV12-3 or TRBV12-4, the J call TRBJ2-1, with TRBD2 identical over 11 bases. V lost 1 base to trimming and J lost 1 base; unmatched junction nucleotides: 6. The CDR3 totals 18 residues. CDR3: CASSLVGSGRDSYNEQFF. The CDR3 DNA is TGTGCCAGCAGTTTAGTCGGTAGCGGGAGGGATTCCTACAATGAGCAGTTCTTC.

In its sample, this clonotype was seen a few times. This chain uses TRBV20-1 with TRBJ2-5, with 14 bases identical to TRBD2. The CDR3 is 17 residues long. Germline CDR1 is DFQATT and CDR2 is SNEGSKA (reference sequence). V trimming: 6 bases; J trimming: 4 bases; junction bases outside the gene matches: 13. The chain's CDR3 is CSARSGTSGSARETQYF. The CDR3 nucleotides read TGCAGTGCGAGATCTGGGACTAGCGGGAGTGCCCGAGAGACCCAGTACTTC.

The chain has TRBV9 and TRBJ2-3; unclear D gene. The CDR3 covers 16 residues. With 0 bases removed from V and 6 bases from J, the gap between germline ends came to 17 bases. In germline, CDR1 is SGDLS, CDR2 YYNGEE. This CDR3 reads CASSVASESFRDTQYF. The CDR3 coding sequence is TGTGCCAGCAGCGTAGCGAGCGAGTCCTTCAGGGATACGCAGTATTTT.

This chain connects TRBV6-1 to TRBJ1-2; D may be TRBD1 (6 bases). Germline CDR1 reads MNHNS; CDR2 reads SASEGT. The CDR3 consists of 14 residues. V was trimmed by 4 bases and J by 4 bases, leaving 13 bases between them. The chain's CDR3 is CASSVTGRAYGYTF. CDR3 coding DNA: TGTGCCAGCAGTGTCACAGGGCGCGCCTATGGCTACACCTTC.

This clonotype was recorded a few times. CDR3 region: CASSLYSPTEAFF. CDR3 in DNA: TGTGCCAGCAGCTTATATAGCCCCACTGAAGCTTTCTTT. The chain couples TRBV7-9 to TRBJ1-1; D is unresolved. Germline values: CDR1 SEHNR, CDR2 FQNEAQ (reference sequence). The CDR3 runs 13 residues. Trimming pared 2 bases from V and 4 bases from J, leaving 8 bases between.

The chain links TRBV5-1 to TRBJ1-6; 8 nucleotides match TRBD1. Germline V gene lookup returns CDR1 SGHRS and CDR2 YFSETQ. The length of the CDR3 is 14 residues. V dropped 3 bases and J dropped 10; count of bases not matched to a gene: 6. CDR3 amino acids: CASSSGTGESPLHF. Written as DNA, the CDR3 is TGCGCCAGCAGCTCGGGGACAGGAGAGTCACCCCTCCACTTT. Full variable domain (rest looked up from reference TRBV5-1 and TRBJ1-6): KAGVTQTPRYLIKTRGQQVTLSCSPISGHRSVSWYQQTPGQGLQFLFEYFSETQRNKGNFPGRFSGRQFSNSRSEMNVSTLELGDSALYLCASSSGTGESPLHFGNGTRLTVT.

Only a few counts were recorded for this clonotype. The rearrangement links TRBV28 to TRBJ1-1; 9 bases line up with TRBD1. The V gene's germline CDR1 is MDHEN and CDR2 SYDVKM. Germline trimming cut 2 bases from V and 4 bases from J; bases unmatched to any gene: 11. The length of the CDR3 is 17 residues. The CDR3 nucleotides read TGTGCCAGCAGTTTAAGCGGGACAGGGAGGGAGGGCACTGAAGCTTTCTTT. Amino acids: CASSLSGTGREGTEAFF.